In this sample, the clone carrying this T cell receptor beta chain turned up many times. Its antigen is unidentified. TCRdb called the reads again in MiXCR, with one record for every CDR3 protein. The profile shows 200,000 or so distinct CDR3 sequences, approximately 30% of them singletons. This sample was included in a study of T cell repertoires in cytomegalovirus infection. Study at large: Shared public TCR beta signatures pointed to both CMV infection and a matching HLA type. Study-level results: HLA-C-restricted CMV-specific TCR beta clonotypes prevailed in the ex vivo response.

This CDR3 is built from 14 residues. Trimming removed 3 bases at V and 1 base at J, with 9 bases between. The TCR was taken from a human donor in good health (CMV status not recorded). Some clones in this sample may be carry-over from other donors' samples. Sequencing was performed on PBMCs. The chain recombines TRBV12-3 or TRBV12-4 with TRBJ2-5, with a possible D match to TRBD2 (5 bases). The CDR3 here is CASSFRDVQETQYF. CDR3 DNA: TGTGCCAGCAGTTTCCGGGATGTCCAAGAGACCCAGTACTTC.